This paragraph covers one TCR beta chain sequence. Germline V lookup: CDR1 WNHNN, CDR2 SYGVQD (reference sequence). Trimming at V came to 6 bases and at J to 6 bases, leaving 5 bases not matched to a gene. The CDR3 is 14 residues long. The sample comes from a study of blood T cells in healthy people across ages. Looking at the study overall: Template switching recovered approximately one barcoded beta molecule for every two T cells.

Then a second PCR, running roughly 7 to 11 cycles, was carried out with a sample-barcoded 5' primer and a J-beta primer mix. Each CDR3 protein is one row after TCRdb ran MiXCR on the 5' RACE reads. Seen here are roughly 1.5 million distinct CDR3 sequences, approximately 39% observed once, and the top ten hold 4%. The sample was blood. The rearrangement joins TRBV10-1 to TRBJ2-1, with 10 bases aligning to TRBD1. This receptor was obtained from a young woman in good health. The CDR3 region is CASRPGTGANEQFF. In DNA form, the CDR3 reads TGCGCCAGCAGGCCCGGGACAGGGGCCAATGAGCAGTTCTTC.